This T cell receptor beta chain was sequenced during a study of CD8 T cells in ankylosing spondylitis. Regarding the study as a whole: What appeared characteristic of ankylosing spondylitis blood was a TCR beta motif of several highly homologous variants.

The TCR beta libraries were generated through quantitative 5'-RACE incorporating molecular barcodes. TCRdb analysed the 5' RACE reads with MiXCR anew, one entry per CDR3 protein. The data contain approximately 540,000 distinct CDR3 sequences, approximately 11% of them singletons. This clonotype was seen only a few times. Antigen specificity is unknown. The sequencing sample was made of blood, either unsorted or a sorted T cell fraction (not recorded which). This clonotype was obtained from a male donor with ankylosing spondylitis.

CDR3 nucleotides: TGCGCCAGCAGCTTGGCTGCTAGCGGGAGGTCGGGGGAGCTGTTTTTT. Protein: CASSLAASGRSGELFF. The gene calls are TRBV5-1 and TRBJ2-2; TRBD2 matches 11 bases. Germline loops: CDR1 SGHRS, CDR2 YFSETQ. The CDR3 loop spans 16 amino acids. V gave up 0 bases and J gave up 8 bases; unmatched junction bases: 6.